The clone carrying this TCR beta chain was seen at least ten times. The antigen remains undetermined. MiXCR, run by TCRdb on the reads, gives a single entry per CDR3 protein. In the table there are some 900,000 distinct CDR3 sequences, around a third of which are singletons. This record belongs to a study of T cell repertoires in cytomegalovirus infection. Background on the study: Public signatures in TCR beta pointed to CMV infection and matching HLA type. Overall study findings and caveats: It was HLA-C-restricted CMV-specific TCR beta clonotypes that dominated the response ex vivo.

Looked up from germline, CDR1 is SGHTA and CDR2 is FQGNSA. The CDR3 is 15 residues long. Trimming removed 3 bases from V and 8 bases from J; junction bases left unmatched: 7. The sequence derives from a human donor in good health (CMV status not recorded). Some clones in this sample may be carry-over from other donors' samples. The sample in question was cultured CD8+ T cells from PBMCs, obtained from culture after CMV antigen stimulation. J is TRBJ2-3 and V is TRBV7-2, with 11 bases identical to TRBD2. Here the CDR3 DNA reads TGTGCCAGCAGCTTGTATAGCGGGGGGGCCCCTACGCAGTATTTT. Translated, it gives CASSLYSGGAPTQYF.